This record covers a single TCR beta chain. The entry originates in a study of blood T cell repertoires in COVID-19. Study in general: Acute and convalescent COVID-19 specimens originated in the United States, Italy and Spain.

Participants' own reports of clinical history determined their cohort assignment. V dropped 2 bases and J dropped 3; count of bases not matched to a gene: 7. CDR1 is MNHEY and CDR2 is SVGAGI in the germline V gene. The CDR3 consists of 16 residues. In the original analysis: Estimated nucleated cell counts came from reference gene primer amplification. Data came from immunoSEQ multiplex PCR; TCRdb stores just in-frame clones and leaves some out. The V and J calls and clone size were taken over from that table, and D and trimming were inferred from the DNA. The sample has approximately 220,000 clones; around nine tenths are singletons.

This sequence joins TRBV6-5 and TRBJ2-1; 7 bases map to TRBD2. Source material: PBMCs or T cells enriched from blood (not recorded which). This sequence was found in a woman in her twenties or thirties with acute COVID-19. The CDR3 region has the DNA TGTGCCAGCAGTTACCTCGGGGGGTCCTACTACAATGAGCAGTTCTTC. This sequence encodes CASSYLGGSYYNEQFF.